This T cell receptor beta chain was sequenced for a study of blood T cell repertoires in COVID-19. Libraries were prepared by immunoSEQ multiplex PCR; TCRdb keeps only in-frame clonotypes and omits some of them. The sample lists 200,000 or so clones, approximately 82% occurring once. CDR3 length equals 15 residues. Trimming pared 3 bases from V and 0 bases from J, leaving 11 bases between. CDR1 and CDR2 (germline): MNHEY, SVGAGI. This sequence joins TRBV6-5 and TRBJ1-2, with a weak D call TRBD1 (5 bases). What was sequenced was peripheral blood. The sequence derives from a human donor with acute or convalescent COVID-19. The donor label of this sample is uncertain. This CDR3 reads CASSYSGTSNYGYTF. The CDR3 coding sequence is TGTGCCAGCAGTTATTCCGGGACTTCTAACTATGGCTACACCTTC.